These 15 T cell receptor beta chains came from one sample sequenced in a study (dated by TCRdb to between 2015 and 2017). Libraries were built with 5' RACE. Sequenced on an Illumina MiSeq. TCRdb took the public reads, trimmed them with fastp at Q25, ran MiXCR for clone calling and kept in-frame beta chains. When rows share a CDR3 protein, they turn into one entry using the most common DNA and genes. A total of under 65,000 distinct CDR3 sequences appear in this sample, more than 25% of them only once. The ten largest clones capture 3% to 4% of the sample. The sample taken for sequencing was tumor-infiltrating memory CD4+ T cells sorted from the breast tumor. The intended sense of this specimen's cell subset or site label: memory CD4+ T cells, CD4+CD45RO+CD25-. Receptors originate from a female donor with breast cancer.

The CDR3 sequence is CASSLVSSGNTIYF. The CDR3, as DNA: TGTGCCAGCAGCTTGGTGAGCTCTGGAAACACCATATATTTT. The rearrangement uses TRBV5-6 and TRBJ1-3, with no clear D. Trimming shortened V by 0 bases and J by 0 bases, and 4 bases separated the two germline ends. The CDR3 loop spans 14 amino acids. CDR1 is SGHDT, CDR2 YYEEEE, per germline. Complete variable domain (other parts from reference TRBV5-6 and TRBJ1-3): DAGVTQSPTHLIKTRGQQVTLRCSPKSGHDTVSWYQQALGQGPQFIFQYYEEEERQRGNFPDRFSGHQFPNYSSELNVNALLLGDSALYLCASSLVSSGNTIYFGEGSWLTVV.

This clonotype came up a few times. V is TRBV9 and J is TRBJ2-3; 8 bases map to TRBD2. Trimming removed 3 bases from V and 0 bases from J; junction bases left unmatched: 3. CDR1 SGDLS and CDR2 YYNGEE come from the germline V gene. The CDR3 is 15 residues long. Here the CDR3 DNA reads TGTGCCAGCAGCGGACTAGCGTCTAGCACAGATACGCAGTATTTT. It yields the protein CASSGLASSTDTQYF.

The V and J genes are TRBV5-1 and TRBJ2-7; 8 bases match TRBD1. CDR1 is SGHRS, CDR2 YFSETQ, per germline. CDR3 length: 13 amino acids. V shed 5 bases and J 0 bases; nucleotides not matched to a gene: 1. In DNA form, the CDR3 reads TGCGCCAGCAGGGGACAGGCCTCCTACGAGCAGTACTTC. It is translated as CASRGQASYEQYF.

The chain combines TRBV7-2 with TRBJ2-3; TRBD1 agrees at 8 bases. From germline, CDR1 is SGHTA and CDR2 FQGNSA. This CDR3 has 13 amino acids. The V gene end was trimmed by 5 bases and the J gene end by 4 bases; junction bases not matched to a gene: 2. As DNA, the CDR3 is TGTGCCAGCAGCCAACAGGGGGCAGATACGCAGTATTTT. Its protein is CASSQQGADTQYF. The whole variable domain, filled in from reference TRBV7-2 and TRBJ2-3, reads GAGVSQSPSNKVTEKGKDVELRCDPISGHTALYWYRQSLGQGLEFLIYFQGNSAPDKSGLPSDRFSAERTGGSVSTLTIQRTQQEDSAVYLCASSQQGADTQYFGPGTRLTVL.

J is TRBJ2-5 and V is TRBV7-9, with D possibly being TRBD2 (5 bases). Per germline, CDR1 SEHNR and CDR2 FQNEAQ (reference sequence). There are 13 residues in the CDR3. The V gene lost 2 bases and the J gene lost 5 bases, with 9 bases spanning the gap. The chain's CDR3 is CASSLTGGETQYF. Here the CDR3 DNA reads TGTGCCAGCAGCTTAACTGGCGGGGAGACCCAGTACTTC.

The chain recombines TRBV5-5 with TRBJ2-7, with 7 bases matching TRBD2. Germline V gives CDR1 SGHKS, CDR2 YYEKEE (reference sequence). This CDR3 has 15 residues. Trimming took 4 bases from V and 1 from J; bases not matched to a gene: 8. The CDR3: CASSPAGERSYEQYF. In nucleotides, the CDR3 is TGTGCCAGCAGCCCTGCGGGAGAAAGGTCCTACGAGCAGTACTTC.

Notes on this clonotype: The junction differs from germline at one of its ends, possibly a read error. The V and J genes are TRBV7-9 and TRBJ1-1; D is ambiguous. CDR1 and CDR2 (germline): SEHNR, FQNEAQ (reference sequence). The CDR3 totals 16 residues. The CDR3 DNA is TGTGCCAGCAGCTTAGCATCCGGATCTCAGAACACTGAAGCTCTCTTT. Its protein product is CASSLASGSQNTEALF.

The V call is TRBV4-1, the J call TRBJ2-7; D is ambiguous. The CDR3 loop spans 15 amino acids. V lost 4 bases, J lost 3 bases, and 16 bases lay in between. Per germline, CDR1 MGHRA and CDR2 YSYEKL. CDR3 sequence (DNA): TGCGCCAGCAGCCGAGATCCGGGCGCCTACTACGAGCAGTACTTC. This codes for CASSRDPGAYYEQYF.

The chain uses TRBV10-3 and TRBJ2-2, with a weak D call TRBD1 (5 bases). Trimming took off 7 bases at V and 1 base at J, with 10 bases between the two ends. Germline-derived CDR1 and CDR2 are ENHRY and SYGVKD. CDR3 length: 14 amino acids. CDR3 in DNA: TGTGCCATCAACCCCACAGGGAACACCGGGGAGCTGTTTTTT. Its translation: CAINPTGNTGELFF.

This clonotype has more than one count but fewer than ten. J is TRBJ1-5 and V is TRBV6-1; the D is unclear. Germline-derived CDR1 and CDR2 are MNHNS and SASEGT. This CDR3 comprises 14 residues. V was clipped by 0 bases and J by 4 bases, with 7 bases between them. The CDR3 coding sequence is TGTGCCAGCAGTGAAGCGGCTGGGAATCAGCCCCAGCATTTT. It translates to CASSEAAGNQPQHF.

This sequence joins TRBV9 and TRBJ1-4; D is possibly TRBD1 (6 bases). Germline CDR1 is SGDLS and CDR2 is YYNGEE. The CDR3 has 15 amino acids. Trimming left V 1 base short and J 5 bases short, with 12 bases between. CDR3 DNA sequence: TGTGCCAGCAGCGTATGGGGGCAGCTGAATGAAAAACTGTTTTTT. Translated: CASSVWGQLNEKLFF.

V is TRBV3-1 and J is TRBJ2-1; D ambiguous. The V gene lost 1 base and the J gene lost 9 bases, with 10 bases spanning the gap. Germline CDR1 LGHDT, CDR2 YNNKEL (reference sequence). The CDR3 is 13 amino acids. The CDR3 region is CASSQVYGTEQFF. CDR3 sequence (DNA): TGTGCCAGCAGCCAAGTCTATGGCACTGAGCAGTTCTTC.

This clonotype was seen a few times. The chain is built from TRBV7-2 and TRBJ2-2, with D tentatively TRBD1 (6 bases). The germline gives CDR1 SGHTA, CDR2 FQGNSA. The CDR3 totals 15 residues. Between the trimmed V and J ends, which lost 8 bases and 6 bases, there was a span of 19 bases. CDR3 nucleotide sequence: TGTGCCAGCGCCCTTGGGCACAGGGTGGCCGGGGAGCTGTTTTTT. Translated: CASALGHRVAGELFF.

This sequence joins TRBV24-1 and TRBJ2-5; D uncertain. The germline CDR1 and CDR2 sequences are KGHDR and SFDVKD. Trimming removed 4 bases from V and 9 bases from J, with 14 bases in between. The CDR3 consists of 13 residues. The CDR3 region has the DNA TGTGCCACCAGTGAGGCTGCTAGGTCGGCCCAGTACTTC. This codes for CATSEAARSAQYF.

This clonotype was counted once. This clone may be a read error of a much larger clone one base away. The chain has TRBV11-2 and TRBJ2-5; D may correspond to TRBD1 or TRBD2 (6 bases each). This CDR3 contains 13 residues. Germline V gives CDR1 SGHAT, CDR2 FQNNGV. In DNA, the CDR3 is TGTGCCAGCAGCTTACCGGGGGCAGAGACCCGGTACTTC. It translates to CASSLPGAETRYF.